The text below deals with one TCR beta chain. No antigen is known for it. Sequencing was performed with immunoSEQ multiplex PCR; in TCRdb, only in-frame clones are kept and a portion is missing. This sample has about 97,000 clones, with approximately 75% found just once. The study gave focal radiation plus ipilimumab CTLA-4 blockade to patients with chemo-refractory metastatic non-small-cell lung cancer. The sample comes from a study of radiotherapy plus CTLA-4 blockade in lung cancer. Whole-study context: Overall, around 18% of patients showed an objective response, while 25% to 40% attained disease control.

The CDR3 has 16 amino acids. The germline V gene has CDR1 MDHEN and CDR2 SYDVKM. V was trimmed by 5 bases and J by 0 bases, leaving 15 bases between them. Study results and limitations: Early blood T cell clone changes and increased post-radiation serum interferon-beta were reportedly the strongest response predictors. Blood saw expansion of tumor-derived TCR clones after radiotherapy plus ipilimumab.

V is TRBV28 and J is TRBJ2-3; tentatively, D is TRBD2 (6 bases). Sequenced here: peripheral blood, sampled from a patient treated with radiotherapy plus ipilimumab. The origin of this receptor is a human donor with non-small cell lung cancer who had a partial response to radiotherapy plus ipilimumab. Some clones in this sample may be carry-over from other donors' samples. The DNA of the CDR3 is TGTGCCAGCAGTGGGCGGGACGCTTCTAGCACAGATACGCAGTATTTT. Amino acid sequence: CASSGRDASSTDTQYF.